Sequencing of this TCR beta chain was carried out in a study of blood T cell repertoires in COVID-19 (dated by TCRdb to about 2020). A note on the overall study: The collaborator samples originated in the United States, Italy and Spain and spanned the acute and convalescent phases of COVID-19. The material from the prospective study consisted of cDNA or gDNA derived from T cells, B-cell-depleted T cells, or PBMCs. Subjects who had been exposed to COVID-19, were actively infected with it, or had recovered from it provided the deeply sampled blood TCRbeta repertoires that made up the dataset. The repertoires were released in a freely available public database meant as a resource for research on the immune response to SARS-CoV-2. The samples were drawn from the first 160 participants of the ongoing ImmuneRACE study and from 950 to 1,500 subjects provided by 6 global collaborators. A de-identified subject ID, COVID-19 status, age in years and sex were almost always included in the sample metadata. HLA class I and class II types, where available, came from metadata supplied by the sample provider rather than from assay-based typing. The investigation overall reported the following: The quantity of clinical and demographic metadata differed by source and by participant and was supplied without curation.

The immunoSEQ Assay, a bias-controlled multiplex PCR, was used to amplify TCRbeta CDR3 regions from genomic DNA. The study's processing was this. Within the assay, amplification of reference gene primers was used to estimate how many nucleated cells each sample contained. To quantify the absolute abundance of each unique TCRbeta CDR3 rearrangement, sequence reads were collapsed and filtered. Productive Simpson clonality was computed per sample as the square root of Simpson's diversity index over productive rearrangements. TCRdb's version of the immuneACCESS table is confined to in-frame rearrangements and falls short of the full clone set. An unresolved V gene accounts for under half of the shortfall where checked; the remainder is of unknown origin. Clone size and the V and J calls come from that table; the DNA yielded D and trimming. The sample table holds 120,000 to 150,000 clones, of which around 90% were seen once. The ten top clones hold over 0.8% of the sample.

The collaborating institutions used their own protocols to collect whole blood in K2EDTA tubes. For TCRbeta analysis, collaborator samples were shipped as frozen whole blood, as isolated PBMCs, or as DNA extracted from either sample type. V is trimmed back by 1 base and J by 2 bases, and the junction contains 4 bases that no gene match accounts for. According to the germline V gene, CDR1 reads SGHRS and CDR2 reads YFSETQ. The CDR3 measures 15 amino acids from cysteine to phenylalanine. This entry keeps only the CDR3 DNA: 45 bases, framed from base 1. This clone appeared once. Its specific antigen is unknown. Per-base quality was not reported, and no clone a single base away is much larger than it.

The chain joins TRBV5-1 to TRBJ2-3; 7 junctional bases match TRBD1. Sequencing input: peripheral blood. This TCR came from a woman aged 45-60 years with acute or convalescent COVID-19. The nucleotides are TGCGCCAGCAGCTTGTGGGACAGCCTCACAGATACGCAGTATTTT. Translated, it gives CASSLWDSLTDTQYF.